The text below deals with one T cell receptor (beta chain). The data were taken from a study of T cell responses to AZD1222 COVID-19 vaccine. Germline V lookup: CDR1 KGHSH, CDR2 LQKENI. This CDR3 has 13 residues. Trimming took 2 bases from V and 10 from J, leaving 14 bases between them. Clones were sequenced by immunoSEQ multiplex PCR, and TCRdb holds only the in-frame ones, with some missing. The sample includes about 79,000 clones, 70% to 90% seen only once; the top ten take about 20%. V and J are TRBV18 and TRBJ1-1, with D unresolved. The input for sequencing was peripheral blood, taken on day 0 of AZD1222 vaccination. The TCR was taken from an adult in good health. CDR3 sequence reads: CASSPETDLGAFF. The CDR3 DNA reads as TGTGCCAGCTCACCAGAAACGGACCTAGGAGCTTTCTTT.